Listed below are T cell receptor beta chains from one sample, sequenced in a study of a mutant IDH1 vaccine in newly diagnosed glioma. The antigens for these receptors are not known. Sequenced by immunoSEQ multiplex PCR; TCRdb stores in-frame clones only, minus some. Of about 82,000 clones in the sample, 85% were seen once. The source material was PBMCs, sampled from a glioma patient whose treatment included an IDH1 peptide vaccine. Receptors originate from a man aged 25-45 years with glioma. Some clones in this sample may be carry-over from other donors' samples. CDR3s include the opening cysteine and the closing phenylalanine or tryptophan. The D gene is left open where the match is weak. Size values are once, few and many counts, or a class for expanded clones, and some rows have none.

. | TRBJ2-1 | TRBV6-1 | TRBD1 | CASSEAHRGHNEQFF | TGTGCCAGCAGTGAAGCGCATAGGGGGCACAATGAGCAGTTCTTC
. | TRBJ1-5 | TRBV5-8 | TRBD1 | CASSFLTGMANQPQHF | TGTGCCAGCAGCTTCCTGACAGGGATGGCCAATCAGCCCCAGCATTTT
. | TRBJ1-2 | TRBV13 | . | CASSLAGARGYTF | TGTGCCAGCAGCTTAGCGGGGGCGCGGGGCTACACCTTC
few | TRBJ1-1 | TRBV19 | . | CASVSGTEAFF | TGTGCCAGCGTGTCGGGGACTGAAGCTTTCTTT
few | TRBJ2-1 | TRBV11-2 | . | CASSLAGKVRYNEQFF | TGTGCCAGCAGCTTAGCGGGGAAGGTTCGTTACAATGAGCAGTTCTTC
. | TRBJ1-1 | TRBV10-2 | . | CASSDTRTTEAFF | TGCGCCAGCAGCGACACCCGGACCACTGAAGCTTTCTTT
. | TRBJ1-2 | TRBV7-2 | TRBD1 | CASSLLLTGRDGYTF | TGTGCCAGCAGCTTACTACTGACAGGGAGAGATGGCTACACCTTC
. | TRBJ2-3 | TRBV7-6 | . | CASSLEPLANTQYF | TGTGCCAGCAGCTTAGAGCCACTAGCTAATACGCAGTATTTT
. | TRBJ1-1 | TRBV18 | . | CASSPASGRNTEAFF | TGTGCCAGCTCACCGGCCTCGGGTAGGAACACTGAAGCTTTCTTT
. | TRBJ1-1 | TRBV6-1 | . | CASSVLILGAFF | TGTGCCAGCAGTGTTCTCATCCTTGGGGCTTTCTTT
. | TRBJ2-3 | TRBV7-2 | TRBD2 | CASSPVGLAADTQYF | TGTGCCAGCAGCCCAGTGGGACTAGCTGCAGATACGCAGTATTTT
. | TRBJ1-2 | TRBV19 | . | CASSTPWMANYGYTF | TGTGCCAGTAGTACCCCCTGGATGGCTAACTATGGCTACACCTTC
. | TRBJ2-1 | TRBV5-6 | . | CASSQPPWGDGRVNEQFF | TGTGCCAGCAGCCAACCCCCCTGGGGGGACGGGAGAGTCAATGAGCAGTTCTTC
. | TRBJ2-2 | TRBV7-8 | TRBD2 | CASSNLAGRSTGELFF | TGTGCCAGCAGTAATCTCGCCGGGAGGAGCACCGGGGAGCTGTTTTTT
. | TRBJ2-5 | TRBV5-1 | . | CASSVRNQETQYF | TGCGCCAGCAGTGTAAGGAACCAAGAGACCCAGTACTTC
. | TRBJ2-1 | TRBV28 | . | CASSKQSSYNEQFF | TGTGCCAGCAGCAAACAGAGCTCCTACAATGAGCAGTTCTTC
. | TRBJ2-2 | TRBV2 | . | CASRAMDFYTGELFF | TGTGCCAGCCGGGCAATGGACTTCTACACCGGGGAGCTGTTTTTT
. | TRBJ2-3 | TRBV29-1 | TRBD1 | CSVRHRGRVTDTQYF | TGCAGCGTTCGACACAGGGGGCGGGTGACAGATACGCAGTATTTT
. | TRBJ2-5 | TRBV29-1 | . | CSAAMGGRETQYF | TGCAGCGCCGCTATGGGGGGGCGGGAGACCCAGTACTTC
. | TRBJ1-1 | TRBV30 | . | CAWNPGNTEAFF | TGTGCCTGGAACCCAGGCAACACTGAAGCTTTCTTT
. | TRBJ2-2 | TRBV6-5 | . | CASYRQPNTGELFF | TGTGCCAGCTATAGACAGCCGAACACCGGGGAGCTGTTTTTT
. | TRBJ2-1 | TRBV10-2 | . | CASSSGYSYNEQFF | TGCGCCAGCAGTAGCGGGTACTCCTACAATGAGCAGTTCTTC
. | TRBJ2-3 | TRBV30 | TRBD2 | CAWSVGLAGGGDTQYF | TGTGCCTGGAGTGTCGGACTAGCGGGAGGGGGGGATACGCAGTATTTT
. | TRBJ2-1 | TRBV6-1 | TRBD2 | CASSAGGGNSYNEQFF | TGTGCCAGCAGTGCTGGCGGGGGAAACTCCTACAATGAGCAGTTCTTC
. | TRBJ1-1 | TRBV6-5 | TRBD1 | CASSYAIETGGKAFF | TGTGCCAGCAGTTACGCAATTGAAACAGGGGGCAAAGCTTTCTTT
. | TRBJ2-1 | TRBV28 | TRBD2 | CASSYSSGLAYNEQFF | TGTGCCAGCAGTTATTCTAGCGGTCTTGCCTACAATGAGCAGTTCTTC
. | TRBJ2-5 | TRBV2 | TRBD2 | CASSGPTLTSGGALRETQYF | TGTGCCAGCAGTGGTCCAACCCTTACTAGCGGGGGGGCCCTTCGAGAGACCCAGTACTTC
once | TRBJ2-1 | TRBV2 | . | CASSETRGLDEQFF | TGTGCCAGCAGTGAAACCAGGGGCCTAGATGAGCAGTTCTTC
. | TRBJ1-2 | TRBV9 | . | CASSRTDGIYTF | TGTGCCAGCAGTCGAACCGACGGAATCTACACCTTC
. | TRBJ2-3 | TRBV29-1 | TRBD2 | CSVLGLAENTDTQYF | TGCAGCGTGCTGGGACTAGCGGAAAACACAGATACGCAGTATTTT
. | TRBJ1-3 | TRBV15 | . | CATSREVIGSWKFSIYF | TGTGCCACCAGCAGAGAAGTGATCGGGTCATGGAAATTCTCCATATATTTT
. | TRBJ1-1 | TRBV18 | . | CASSPRQGSEAFF | TGTGCCAGCTCACCTCGGCAGGGGTCTGAAGCTTTCTTT